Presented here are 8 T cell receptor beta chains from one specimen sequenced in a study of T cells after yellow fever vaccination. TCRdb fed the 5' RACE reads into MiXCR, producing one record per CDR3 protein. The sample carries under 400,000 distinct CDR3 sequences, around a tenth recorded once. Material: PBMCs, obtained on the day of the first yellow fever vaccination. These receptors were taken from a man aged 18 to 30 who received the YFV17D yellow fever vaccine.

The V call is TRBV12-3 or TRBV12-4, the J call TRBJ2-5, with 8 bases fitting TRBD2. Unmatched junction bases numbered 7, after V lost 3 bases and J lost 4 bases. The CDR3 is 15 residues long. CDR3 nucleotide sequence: TGTGCCAGCAGTTTTGCGAGCGGGGGCCGAGAGACCCAGTACTTC. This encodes CASSFASGGRETQYF.

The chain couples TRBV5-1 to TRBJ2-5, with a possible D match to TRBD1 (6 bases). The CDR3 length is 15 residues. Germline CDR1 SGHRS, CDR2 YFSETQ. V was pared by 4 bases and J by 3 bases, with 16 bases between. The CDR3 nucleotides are TGCGCCAGCAGCCCAGGGCGGACAGTGAAAGAGACCCAGTACTTC. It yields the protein CASSPGRTVKETQYF.

This CDR3 is CASSLGATANYGYTF. CDR3 DNA: TGTGCCAGCAGCTTAGGGGCTACGGCTAACTATGGCTACACCTTC. The chain carries TRBV7-2 and TRBJ1-2; unclear D gene. Trimming shortened V by 1 base and J by 0 bases, and 9 bases separated the two germline ends. The CDR3 has 15 residues. Looked up from germline, CDR1 is SGHTA and CDR2 is FQGNSA.

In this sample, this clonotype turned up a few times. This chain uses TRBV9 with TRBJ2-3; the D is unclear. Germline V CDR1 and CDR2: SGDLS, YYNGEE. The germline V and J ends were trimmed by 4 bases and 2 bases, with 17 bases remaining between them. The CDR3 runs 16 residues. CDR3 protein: CASSPPMSQLTDTQYF. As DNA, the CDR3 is TGTGCCAGCAGCCCACCTATGTCACAGCTCACAGATACGCAGTATTTT. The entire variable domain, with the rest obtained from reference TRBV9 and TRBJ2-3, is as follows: DSGVTQTPKHLITATGQRVTLRCSPRSGDLSVYWYQQSLDQGLQFLIQYYNGEERAKGNILERFSAQQFPDLHSELNLSSLELGDSALYFCASSPPMSQLTDTQYFGPGTRLTVL.

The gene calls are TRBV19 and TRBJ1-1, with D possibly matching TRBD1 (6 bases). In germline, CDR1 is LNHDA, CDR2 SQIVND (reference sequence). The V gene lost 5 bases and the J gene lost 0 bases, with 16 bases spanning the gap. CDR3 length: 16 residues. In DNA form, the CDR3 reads TGTGCCAGTAGTCCCCACCCCTGGGACATGAACACTGAAGCTTTCTTT. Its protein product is CASSPHPWDMNTEAFF.

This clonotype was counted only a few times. CDR3 sequence: CASSQDPPLAGGRDDEQYV. In DNA, the CDR3 is TGCGCCAGCAGCCAAGATCCTCCGCTAGCGGGGGGGAGGGACGACGAGCAGTACGTC. This chain links TRBV4-1 with TRBJ2-7, with 12 bases matching TRBD2. There are 19 residues in the CDR3. V lost 0 bases to trimming and J lost 5 bases; unmatched junction nucleotides: 14. Germline CDR1 and CDR2: MGHRA and YSYEKL.

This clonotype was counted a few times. The CDR3: CASSDDRRSDTQYF. CDR3 nucleotide sequence: TGTGCCAGCAGTGACGACCGAAGGTCAGATACGCAGTATTTT. This rearrangement joins TRBV25-1 to TRBJ2-3; no firm D call. V lost 3 bases and J 4 bases, leaving 11 bases between the germline ends. The CDR3 sequence is 14 residues long. Germline assignment: CDR1 MGHDK and CDR2 SYGVNS.

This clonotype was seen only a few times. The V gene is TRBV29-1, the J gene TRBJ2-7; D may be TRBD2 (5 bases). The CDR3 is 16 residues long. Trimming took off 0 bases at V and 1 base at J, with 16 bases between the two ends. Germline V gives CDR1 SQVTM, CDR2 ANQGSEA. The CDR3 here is CSVEDLQDGGSYEQYF. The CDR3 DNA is TGCAGCGTTGAAGATCTTCAGGACGGAGGATCCTACGAGCAGTACTTC.